This T cell receptor (beta chain) stems from a study of beta chain features in type 1 diabetes. Study-wide results and caveats: Patients with Type 1 diabetes showed moderately but significantly shorter TCRB CDR3s in all four CD4+ subsets.

This clone was counted between two and nine times. Its antigen is unidentified. This CDR3 comprises 14 residues. In germline, CDR1 is SGHDT, CDR2 YYEEEE. V was shortened by 5 bases and J by 3 bases, with 14 bases between the two germline ends. cDNA synthesis used the whole RNA isolate, giving expressed TCRB sequences. The method was immunoSEQ multiplex PCR; TCRdb's version includes in-frame clones alone and lacks a portion of them. The sample includes nearly 700,000 clones, about an eighth of them seen just once. This chain connects TRBV5-6 to TRBJ1-2; D ambiguous. The source is a man between 18 and 35 years old with type 1 diabetes. The source material was naive CD4+ T cells from blood. The CDR3 coding sequence is TGTGCCAGCAGATCGATCGACGGAGACTATGGCTACACCTTC. This gives the protein CASRSIDGDYGYTF.